This T cell receptor beta chain is drawn from a study of cytomegalovirus exposure and HLA in healthy donors. Findings and caveats of the study: High specificity and sensitivity for cytomegalovirus status were reported for the classifier.

Details on this clone: The antigen is unknown.

PCR involved 60 Vbeta and 13 Jbeta primers. The data were produced by immunoSEQ multiplex PCR, yet TCRdb's version contains in-frame clones alone and is incomplete. Among under 200,000 clones listed, more than 75% were seen once. The CDR3 has 14 amino acids. CDR1 and CDR2 from the germline V gene are SGHRS and YFSETQ. The V end lost 5 bases, the J end lost 3 bases, and 14 bases lay between the germline ends. The sequencing sample was made of PBMCs. The V and J genes are TRBV5-1 and TRBJ1-1; D unclear. The sequence came from a girl aged 2 to 9 in good health and CMV-seropositive. The chain's CDR3 is CASRSEPSYTEAFF. The DNA of the CDR3 is TGCGCCAGCAGGAGCGAACCGTCGTACACTGAAGCTTTCTTT.